This is a list of T cell receptor beta chains from one sample in a study of blood T cell repertoires in COVID-19. This table comes from immunoSEQ multiplex PCR, and its TCRdb copy is limited to in-frame clones, with some not included. The sample records roughly 160,000 clones, about 74% being singletons. Input material: peripheral blood. The receptors derive from a woman over 75 with acute or convalescent COVID-19. Each CDR3 is given with its conserved first and last residue.

TRBV10-1	TRBJ2-1	CASKAAGGPGEQFF
TRBV27	TRBJ2-7	CASSSTRGTGLNYEQYF
TRBV5-1	TRBJ2-5	CASSLVGGQETQYF
TRBV6-5	TRBJ1-1	CASSYQGQGNFF
TRBV28	TRBJ1-1	CASSLLQVNTEAFF
TRBV25-1	TRBJ1-3	CASSRGNSGNTIYF
TRBV6-5	TRBJ2-7	CASTEDPTTSYEQYF
TRBV30	TRBJ1-5	CAWSVDTESNQPQHF
TRBV5-1	TRBJ2-5	CASRPLPGAQETQYF
TRBV7-3	TRBJ2-1	CASSPRDLRDNEQFF
TRBV7-8	TRBJ2-3	CASSGLALFTDTQYF
TRBV5-1	TRBJ2-1	CASSDPQGRVWAPYNEQFF
TRBV5-5	TRBJ1-1	CASSLGTGGITEAFF
TRBV28	TRBJ2-7	CASTRTGGYGYEQYF
TRBV4-1	TRBJ2-2	CASSRTGDGNTGELFF
TRBV27	TRBJ1-3	CASSLKYRSGVEGNTIYF
TRBV5-1	TRBJ1-5	CASSQGQGAGPQHF
TRBV9	TRBJ2-1	CASSVPSSGRAHEQFF
TRBV28	TRBJ1-2	CASSRTDYGYTF
TRBV7-2	TRBJ2-1	CASSLAPSSNEQFF
TRBV6-5	TRBJ1-6	CASSYSSGRGAPLHF
TRBV7-2	TRBJ2-1	CASSSSGSYNEQFF
TRBV19	TRBJ2-1	CASSNRGASGLNEQFF
TRBV4-2	TRBJ2-3	CASSQYLADTQYF
TRBV5-4	TRBJ2-7	CASSPPGREANEQYF
TRBV19	TRBJ1-4	CASSGRTGGLNEKLFF
TRBV5-1	TRBJ1-3	CASSLARTGGNTIYF
TRBV6-5	TRBJ2-7	CASLQTGEQYF
TRBV13	TRBJ1-1	CASSLGYREYTEAFF
TRBV11-2	TRBJ2-7	CASSIGTSGTGEQYF
TRBV28	TRBJ1-2	CASRRTDYGYTF
TRBV5-4	TRBJ2-3	CASNNRASDADTQYF
TRBV14	TRBJ2-7	CASSQGVYSGPSYEQYF
TRBV7-9	TRBJ1-4	CASSLAPGPPGVKLFF
TRBV28	TRBJ2-5	CASSLVTGGLETQYF
TRBV3-1/TRBV3-2	TRBJ2-2	CASSQDSNTGELFF
TRBV30	TRBJ2-3	CAWVSGGADTQYF
TRBV29-1	TRBJ2-7	CSVHWTGPPYEQYF
TRBV7-2	TRBJ1-1	CASSNNREEGAFF
TRBV4-1	TRBJ2-7	CASSHDSDEQYF
TRBV9	TRBJ2-7	CASSVAGQGYEQYF
TRBV4-1	TRBJ1-2	CASSQDWGQGYGYTF
TRBV14	TRBJ2-5	CASSQEMGLAGVFIGAQETQYF